These 18 T cell receptor beta chains were sequenced from one sample in a study of blood T cell repertoires in COVID-19. The table came from immunoSEQ multiplex PCR; TCRdb's copy has only in-frame clones and leaves some out. The sample has fewer than 120,000 clones, about 80% seen once; the top ten hold approximately 16%. Sequencing input: peripheral blood. Receptors originate from a woman older than 75 with active or convalescent COVID-19.

This clone was seen more than once but under ten times. This chain links TRBV5-1 with TRBJ1-6; 9 bases align to TRBD1. Germline V lookup: CDR1 SGHRS, CDR2 YFSETQ. V was clipped by 3 bases and J by 12 bases; unmatched bases: 4. CDR3 length equals 13 residues. CDR3 region: CASSSQDRGPLHF. CDR3 nucleotides: TGCGCCAGCAGCTCCCAGGACAGGGGACCCCTCCACTTT.

This clone appeared a single time. V and J are TRBV27 and TRBJ1-3; D is unresolved. This CDR3 spans 16 amino acids. V shed 0 bases and J shed 0 bases, with 9 bases lying between them. In germline, CDR1 is MNHEY, CDR2 SMNVEV (reference sequence). The CDR3 reads CASSLSNRDSGNTIYF. The CDR3 region has the DNA TGTGCCAGCAGTTTATCCAACAGAGACTCTGGAAACACCATATATTTT.

This clone has just one count. The rearrangement joins TRBV2 to TRBJ2-5, with TRBD2 matching over 11 bases. The V and J ends lost 7 bases and 2 bases, in that order; junction bases with no gene match: 6. Germline CDR1 SNHLY, CDR2 FYNNEI. The CDR3 runs to 15 residues. The CDR3 reads CASNLASGRQETQYF. CDR3 in DNA: TGTGCCAGCAATTTGGCTAGCGGGAGGCAAGAGACCCAGTACTTC.

The chain joins TRBV15 to TRBJ2-1, with 8 bases that match TRBD2. The CDR3 has 17 amino acids. Trimming took 2 bases from V and 4 from J; bases not matched to a gene: 10. The germline V gene has CDR1 LNHNV and CDR2 YYDKDF (reference sequence). As DNA, the CDR3 is TGTGCCACCAGCAGACGACCGGGGACTAGTACATACAATGAGCAGTTCTTC. This codes for CATSRRPGTSTYNEQFF.

The CDR3 nucleotides read TGCGCCAGCAGCAACTTTTACGGAGATGAGCAGTTCTTC. This gives the protein CASSNFYGDEQFF. The V call is TRBV5-1, the J call TRBJ2-1; D is ambiguous. Germline-derived CDR1 and CDR2 are SGHRS and YFSETQ. This CDR3 contains 13 residues. V was trimmed by 4 bases and J by 8 bases, leaving 13 bases between them.

This clone appeared once. The chain carries TRBV19 and TRBJ1-5, with D perhaps TRBD1 (5 bases). This CDR3 is 12 amino acids long. Germline V gene data show CDR1 as LNHDA and CDR2 as SQIVND (reference sequence). Trimming removed 4 bases from V and 6 bases from J, with 7 bases in between. CDR3 sequence: CASSRQFQPQHF. In nucleotides, the CDR3 is TGTGCCAGTAGTAGACAGTTTCAGCCCCAGCATTTT.

The rearrangement joins TRBV2 to TRBJ1-4; 9 bases are a match to TRBD1. With V trimmed by 8 bases and J by 7 bases, 11 bases remained unmatched. In germline, CDR1 is SNHLY, CDR2 FYNNEI. The CDR3 spans 15 residues. The CDR3 reads CASRRNRGLGEKLFF. The CDR3 coding sequence is TGTGCCAGCCGACGAAACAGGGGGCTTGGTGAAAAACTGTTTTTT.

Ten or more counts support this clone. The chain is built from TRBV13 and TRBJ1-2; weak D call: TRBD1 (5 bases). V shed 5 bases and J shed 8 bases, with 21 bases lying between them. In germline, CDR1 is PRHDT, CDR2 FYEKMQ (reference sequence). The CDR3 spans 15 residues. CDR3 loop: CASSDSRGGTEGYTF. The CDR3 DNA is TGTGCCAGCAGCGATAGCCGGGGGGGGACGGAAGGCTACACCTTC.

This clone has just a few counts. The gene calls are TRBV7-9 and TRBJ1-3, with D possibly TRBD1 on 6 matching bases. V was trimmed by 5 bases and J by 4 bases, leaving 12 bases between them. The CDR3 is 14 amino acids. Germline-derived CDR1 and CDR2 are SEHNR and FQNEAQ (reference sequence). The CDR3 sequence is CASSPRTAGNTIYF. CDR3 bases: TGTGCCAGCAGCCCACGGACAGCCGGAAACACCATATATTTT.

This clone was observed once. The rearrangement joins TRBV5-1 to TRBJ2-5, with D perhaps TRBD2 (5 bases). Trimming left V 0 bases short and J 1 base short, with 7 bases between. The CDR3 runs to 14 residues. Per germline, CDR1 SGHRS and CDR2 YFSETQ. The CDR3 here is CASSLGLPQETQYF. As DNA, the CDR3 is TGCGCCAGCAGCTTGGGACTACCCCAAGAGACCCAGTACTTC.

The chain joins TRBV11-2 to TRBJ2-2; 12 nucleotides align to TRBD2. Germline V gene data show CDR1 as SGHAT and CDR2 as FQNNGV. Trimming at V came to 0 bases and at J to 9 bases, leaving 2 bases not matched to a gene. The CDR3 is 15 amino acids. For the CDR3, the DNA is TGTGCCAGCAGCTTAGAACTAGCGGGAGGTCGGGAGCTGTTTTTT. It is translated as CASSLELAGGRELFF.

The rearrangement links TRBV7-9 to TRBJ1-2; the D is unclear. From germline, CDR1 is SEHNR and CDR2 FQNEAQ (reference sequence). The CDR3 totals 14 residues. Trimming took 6 bases from V and 3 from J, leaving 14 bases between them. The CDR3 sequence: CASRADTWDYGYTF. Written as DNA, the CDR3 is TGTGCCAGCAGAGCCGACACGTGGGACTATGGCTACACCTTC. Full variable domain (rest looked up from reference TRBV7-9 and TRBJ1-2): DTGVSQNPRHKITKRGQNVTFRCDPISEHNRLYWYRQTLGQGPEFLTYFQNEAQLEKSRLLSDRFSAERPKGSFSTLEIQRTEQGDSAMYLCASRADTWDYGYTFGSGTRLTVV.

Here the CDR3 reads CASSYQIQGAYEQYF. For the CDR3, the DNA is TGCGCCAGCAGCTACCAAATCCAGGGGGCCTACGAGCAGTACTTC. The chain has TRBV5-1 and TRBJ2-7, with 7 nucleotides matching TRBD1. Germline V gene lookup returns CDR1 SGHRS and CDR2 YFSETQ. The CDR3 extends over 15 amino acids. With V trimmed by 3 bases and J by 2 bases, 8 bases remained unmatched.

This sequence joins TRBV6-6 and TRBJ2-1; unclear D gene. The CDR3 length is 11 residues. Trimming cost V 2 bases and J 6 bases, with 2 bases left between them. Germline V gene lookup returns CDR1 MNHNY and CDR2 SVGAGI (reference sequence). The CDR3 sequence: CASSYLNEQFF. DNA for the CDR3: TGTGCCAGCAGTTACCTCAATGAGCAGTTCTTC.

The chain uses TRBV28 and TRBJ2-2; TRBD1 aligns across 7 bases. V shed 8 bases, J shed 6 bases, and the junction held 15 bases outside the gene matches. CDR1 is MDHEN and CDR2 is SYDVKM in the germline V gene. The CDR3 totals 16 residues. The CDR3 region is CASLPRHRGLAGELFF. CDR3 nucleotide sequence: TGTGCCAGCCTCCCAAGGCACAGGGGCCTCGCCGGGGAGCTGTTTTTT.

CDR3 DNA sequence: TGTGCCACCAGCAGAGGGATCTCCCAGGGAGAAAAACTGTTTTTT. As protein: CATSRGISQGEKLFF. This rearrangement joins TRBV15 to TRBJ1-4; weak D call: TRBD1 (5 bases). The germline CDR1 and CDR2 sequences are LNHNV and YYDKDF (reference sequence). V lost 1 base, J lost 8 bases, and 14 bases lay in between. The CDR3 extends over 15 amino acids.

This rearrangement joins TRBV2 to TRBJ2-1, with D possibly TRBD2 on 7 matching bases. The length of the CDR3 is 12 residues. V was pared by 11 bases and J by 8 bases, with 16 bases between. Germline lookup yields CDR1 SNHLY and CDR2 FYNNEI. The CDR3 bases are TGTGCCGGGGGGGGCCAAACCGATGAGCAGTTCTTC. Its protein product is CAGGGQTDEQFF.

The V gene is TRBV9, the J gene TRBJ2-3, with 7 bases identical to TRBD1. This CDR3 comprises 17 residues. Germline CDR1 SGDLS, CDR2 YYNGEE. The V segment lost 4 bases and the J segment 4 bases; nucleotides outside the gene matches: 15. The CDR3 sequence is CASSPGLQGSLSDTQYF. DNA of the CDR3: TGTGCCAGCAGCCCAGGTTTACAGGGGTCTTTATCAGATACGCAGTATTTT.